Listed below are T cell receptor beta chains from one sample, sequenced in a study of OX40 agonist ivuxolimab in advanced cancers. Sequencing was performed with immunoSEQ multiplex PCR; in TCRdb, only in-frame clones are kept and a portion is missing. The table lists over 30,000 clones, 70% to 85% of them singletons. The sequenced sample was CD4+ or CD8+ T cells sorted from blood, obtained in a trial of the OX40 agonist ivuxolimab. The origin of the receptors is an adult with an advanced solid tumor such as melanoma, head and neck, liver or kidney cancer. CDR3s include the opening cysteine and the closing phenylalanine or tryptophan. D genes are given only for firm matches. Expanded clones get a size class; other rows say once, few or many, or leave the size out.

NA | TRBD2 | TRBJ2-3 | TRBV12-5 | TGTGCTAGTGGTTCGCCAGCGGGGGGGAACACAGATACGCAGTATTTT | CASGSPAGGNTDTQYF
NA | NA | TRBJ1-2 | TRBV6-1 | TGTGCCAGCAGTGAAACACTTAACTATGGCTACACCTTC | CASSETLNYGYTF
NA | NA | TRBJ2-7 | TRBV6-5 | TGTGCCAGCAGTTACTATGGGGGAAACGAGCAGTACTTC | CASSYYGGNEQYF
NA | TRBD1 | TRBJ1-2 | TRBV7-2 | TGTGCCAGCAGCCGGGACAGCCGTAACTATGGCTACACCTTC | CASSRDSRNYGYTF
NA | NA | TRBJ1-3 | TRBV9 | TGTGCCAGCAGCCCTTTATCGGGCACTGGAAACACCGTATATTTT | CASSPLSGTGNTVYF
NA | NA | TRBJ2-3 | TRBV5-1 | TGCGCCAGCAGCTTTCGGGGGCAGGCCACAGATACGCAGTATTTT | CASSFRGQATDTQYF
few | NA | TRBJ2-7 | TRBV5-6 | TGTGCCAGCAGCTCGCTGACAGCCTCCTACGAGCAGTACTTC | CASSSLTASYEQYF
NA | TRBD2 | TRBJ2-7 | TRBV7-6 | TGTGCCAGCAGCCAATTGACTAGCGGGCTCTCCTACGAGCAGTACTTC | CASSQLTSGLSYEQYF
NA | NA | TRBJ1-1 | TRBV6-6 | TGTGCCAGCGGGTTTCGGGGGACTGAAGCTTTCTTT | CASGFRGTEAFF
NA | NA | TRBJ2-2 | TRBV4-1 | TGCGCCAGCAGTTGGGGGCCGAACACCGGGGAGCTGTTTTTT | CASSWGPNTGELFF
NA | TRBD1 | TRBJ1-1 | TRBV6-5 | TGTGCCAGCAGTGTAAACAGGGGGAACACTGAAGCTTTCTTT | CASSVNRGNTEAFF
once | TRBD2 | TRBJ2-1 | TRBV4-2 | TGTGCCAGCAGCCAAGAAAGACTAGCGGGGAACAATGAGCAGTTCTTC | CASSQERLAGNNEQFF
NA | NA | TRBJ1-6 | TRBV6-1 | TGTGCCAGCAGTGATCTTCGTGGGGGTTCACCCCTCCACTTT | CASSDLRGGSPLHF
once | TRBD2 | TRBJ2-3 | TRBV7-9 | TGTGCCAGCAGCGCCCGACTAGCGGGGGGGAGCACAGATACGCAGTATTTT | CASSARLAGGSTDTQYF
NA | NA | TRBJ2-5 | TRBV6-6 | TGTGCCAGCAGTCTGACAGGATCCCAAGAGACCCAGTACTTC | CASSLTGSQETQYF
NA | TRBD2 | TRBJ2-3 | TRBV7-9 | TGTGCCAGCAGCTTAGGGGCTAGCGGGGGGTATACGCAGTATTTT | CASSLGASGGYTQYF
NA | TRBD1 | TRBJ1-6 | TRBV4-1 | TGCGCCAGCAGCCAAGAAGGGACAGGGGGTTCACCCCTCCACTTT | CASSQEGTGGSPLHF
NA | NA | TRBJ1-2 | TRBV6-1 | TGTGCCAGTCACCCTCTCGGGAGTAACTATGGCTACACCTTC | CASHPLGSNYGYTF
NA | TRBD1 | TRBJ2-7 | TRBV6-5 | TGTGCCAGCAGTTACGGGACAGGGGTGCACGAGCAGTACTTC | CASSYGTGVHEQYF
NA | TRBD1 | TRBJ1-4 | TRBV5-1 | TGCGCCAGCAGCTTTACCGGGACAGGGGATCCAACTAATGAAAAACTGTTTTTT | CASSFTGTGDPTNEKLFF
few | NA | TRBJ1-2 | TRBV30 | TGTGCCTGGACGGACCGCCTCTATGGCTACACCTTC | CAWTDRLYGYTF
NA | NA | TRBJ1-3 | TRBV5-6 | TGTGCCAGCAGCTTGCTCGTAACGAATGGAAACACCATATATTTT | CASSLLVTNGNTIYF
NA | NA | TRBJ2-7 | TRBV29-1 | TGCAGCGTTGAACAGGGGTGGAATTACGAGCAGTACTTC | CSVEQGWNYEQYF
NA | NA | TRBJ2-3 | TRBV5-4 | TGTGCCAGCAGCTTGCCGGGGTCGGGCACAGATACGCAGTATTTT | CASSLPGSGTDTQYF
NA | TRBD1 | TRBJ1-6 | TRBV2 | TGTGCCAGCCTTGGTGCTCCTGGACAGGGAGGCAATTCACCCCTCCACTTT | CASLGAPGQGGNSPLHF
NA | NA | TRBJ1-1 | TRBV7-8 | TGTGCCAGCAGCCTAATGGCCAATCAGGGTTTTGAAGCTTTCTTT | CASSLMANQGFEAFF
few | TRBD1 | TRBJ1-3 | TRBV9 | TGTGCCAGCAGCCGAAGGGACAGGGGGAATACTGGAAACACCATATATTTT | CASSRRDRGNTGNTIYF
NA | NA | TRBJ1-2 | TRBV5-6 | TGTGCCAGCAGCTGGGGAACCTTGAGGGGCTACACCTTC | CASSWGTLRGYTF
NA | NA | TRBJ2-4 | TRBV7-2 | TGTGCCAGCAGTTACCACAGGGAAGTAAAAAACATTCAGTACTTC | CASSYHREVKNIQYF
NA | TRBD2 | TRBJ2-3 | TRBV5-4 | TGTGCCAGCAGCGTAGCCGGGACTAGCGGAAATACGCAGTATTTT | CASSVAGTSGNTQYF
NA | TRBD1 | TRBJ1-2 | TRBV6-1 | TGTGCCATCCCCCGGTCGAGGGGGCCCCTTGGCTACACCTTC | CAIPRSRGPLGYTF
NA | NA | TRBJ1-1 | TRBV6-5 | TGTGCCAGCAGCCCTACAGTAAACACTGAAGCTTTCTTT | CASSPTVNTEAFF
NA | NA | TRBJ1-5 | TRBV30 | TGTGCCTGGACTCCCCGGACAGCCAGCAATCAGCCCCAGCATTTT | CAWTPRTASNQPQHF
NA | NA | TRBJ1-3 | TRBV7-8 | TGTGCCAGCAGCTCGGGAGGAAACACCATATATTTT | CASSSGGNTIYF
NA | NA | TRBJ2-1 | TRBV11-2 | TGTGCCAGCAGCTTAGTGTTGGGGAGTTCCTACAATGAGCAGTTCTTC | CASSLVLGSSYNEQFF
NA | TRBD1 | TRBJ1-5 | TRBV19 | TGTGCCAGTAGAAGCCGGGACAGCCTCAATCAGCCCCAGCATTTT | CASRSRDSLNQPQHF